This T cell receptor beta chain was observed in a study of human T cells and chemical hapten exposure. In the study overall: The scalp of each patient received a weekly diphenylcyclopropenone dose for the full roughly 25-week study.

Remarks on this clonotype: Its matching antigen is unknown.

MiXCR was run by TCRdb on the RACE reads, yielding one entry per CDR3 protein. The sample gives about 98,000 distinct CDR3 sequences, less than 14% of which show up once; 3.1% is in the top ten. Described time point: pre-sensitization, week 0. Treatment described: therapeutic diphenylcyclopropenone sensitization with weekly scalp DPC. The CDR3 spans 13 residues. Germline assignment: CDR1 LGHDT and CDR2 YNNKEL (reference sequence). V was trimmed by 0 bases and J by 6 bases, leaving 6 bases between them. Whole-study results and caveats: Patch test score rose with PT1 expanded TCR count, significant at thresholds 8, 16 and 32, not 4. No shift was seen in TCRs above 1 in 1000 frequency with DPC sensitization.

This clonotype was obtained from a woman in her sixties with alopecia areata. Some clones in this sample may be carry-over from other donors' samples. This sample comprised whole blood, obtained in connection with sensitization to the hapten diphenylcyclopropenone (DPC). The rearrangement links TRBV3-1 to TRBJ1-5, with D perhaps matching TRBD1 (5 bases). The CDR3 DNA follows: TGTGCCAGCAGCCAAGACGGGGCTCAGCCCCAGCATTTT. This gives the protein CASSQDGAQPQHF.